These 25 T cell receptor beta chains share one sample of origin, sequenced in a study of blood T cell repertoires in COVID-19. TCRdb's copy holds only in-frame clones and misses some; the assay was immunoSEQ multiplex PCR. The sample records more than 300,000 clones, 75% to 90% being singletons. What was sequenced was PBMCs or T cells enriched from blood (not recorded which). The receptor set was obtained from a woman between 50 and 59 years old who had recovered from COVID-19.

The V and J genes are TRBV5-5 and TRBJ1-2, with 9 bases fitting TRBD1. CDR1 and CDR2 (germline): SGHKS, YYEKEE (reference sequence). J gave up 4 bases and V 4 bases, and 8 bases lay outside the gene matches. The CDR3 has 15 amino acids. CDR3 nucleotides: TGTGCCAGCAGCCCAACAGGGGGCGCAAGCTATGGCTACACCTTC. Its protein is CASSPTGGASYGYTF.

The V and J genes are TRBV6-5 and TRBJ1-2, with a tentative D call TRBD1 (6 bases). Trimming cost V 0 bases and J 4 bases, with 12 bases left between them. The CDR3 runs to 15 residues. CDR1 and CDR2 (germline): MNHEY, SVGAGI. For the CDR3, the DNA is TGTGCCAGCAGTTACTCATCAGGGGCTACCTATGGCTACACCTTC. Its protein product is CASSYSSGATYGYTF.

DNA for the CDR3: TGTGCCACCACACCCCGACTAGCTGGCAATGAGCAGTTCTTC. Translated: CATTPRLAGNEQFF. The chain employs TRBV2 and TRBJ2-1; TRBD2 agrees at 7 bases. Per germline, CDR1 SNHLY and CDR2 FYNNEI. The V and J ends lost 10 bases and 6 bases, in that order; junction bases with no gene match: 12. The CDR3 is 14 residues long.

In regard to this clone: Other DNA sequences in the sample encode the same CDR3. The chain's CDR3 is CASSLAGVHEQYF. The CDR3 region has the DNA TGCGCCAGCAGCTTGGCCGGGGTCCACGAGCAGTACTTC. The rearrangement uses TRBV5-1 and TRBJ2-7; weak D call: TRBD2 (5 bases). The V end lost 0 bases, the J end lost 5 bases, and 9 bases lay between the germline ends. The CDR3 loop spans 13 amino acids. Germline CDR1 is SGHRS and CDR2 is YFSETQ.

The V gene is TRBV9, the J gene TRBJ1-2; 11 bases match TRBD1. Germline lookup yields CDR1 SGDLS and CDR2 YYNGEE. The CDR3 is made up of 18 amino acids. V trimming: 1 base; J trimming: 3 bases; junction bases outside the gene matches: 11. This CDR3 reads CASSVTVHPGQGDYGYTF. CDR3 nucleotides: TGTGCCAGCAGCGTAACTGTGCACCCGGGACAGGGGGACTATGGCTACACCTTC.

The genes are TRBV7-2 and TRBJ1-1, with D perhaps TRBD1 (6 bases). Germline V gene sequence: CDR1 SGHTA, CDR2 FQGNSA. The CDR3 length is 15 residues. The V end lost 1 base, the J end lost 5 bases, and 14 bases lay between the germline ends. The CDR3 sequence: CASSLDRVKRTEAFF. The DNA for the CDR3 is TGTGCCAGCAGCTTAGACAGGGTTAAGAGGACTGAAGCTTTCTTT.

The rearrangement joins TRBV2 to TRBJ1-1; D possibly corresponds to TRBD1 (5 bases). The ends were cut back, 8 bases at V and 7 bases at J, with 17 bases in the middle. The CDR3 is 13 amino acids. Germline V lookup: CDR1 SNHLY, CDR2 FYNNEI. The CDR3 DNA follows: TGTGCCAGCGGGGCACGGCCGGTGGATGAAGCTTTCTTT. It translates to CASGARPVDEAFF.

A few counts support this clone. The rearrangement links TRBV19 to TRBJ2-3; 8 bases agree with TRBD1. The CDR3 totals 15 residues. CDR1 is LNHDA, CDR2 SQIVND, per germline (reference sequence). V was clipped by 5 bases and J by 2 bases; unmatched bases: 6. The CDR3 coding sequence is TGTGCCAGTAGTGCCGACAGGGGATACACAGATACGCAGTATTTT. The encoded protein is CASSADRGYTDTQYF. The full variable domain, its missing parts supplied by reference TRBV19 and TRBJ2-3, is DGGITQSPKYLFRKEGQNVTLSCEQNLNHDAMYWYRQDPGQGLRLIYYSQIVNDFQKGDIAEGYSVSREKKESFPLTVTSAQKNPTAFYLCASSADRGYTDTQYFGPGTRLTVL.

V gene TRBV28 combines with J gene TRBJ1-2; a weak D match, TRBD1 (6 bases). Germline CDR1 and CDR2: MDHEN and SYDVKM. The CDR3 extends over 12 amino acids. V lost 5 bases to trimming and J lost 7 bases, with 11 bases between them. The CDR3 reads CASSTGYPGYTF. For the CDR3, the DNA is TGTGCCAGCAGTACAGGGTACCCTGGCTACACCTTC.

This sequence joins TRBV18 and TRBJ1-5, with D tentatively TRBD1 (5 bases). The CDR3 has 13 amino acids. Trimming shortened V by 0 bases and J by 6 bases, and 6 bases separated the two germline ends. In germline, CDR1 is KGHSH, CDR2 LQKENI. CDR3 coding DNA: TGTGCCAGCTCACCACCGGGGGGTCAGCCCCAGCATTTT. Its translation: CASSPPGGQPQHF.

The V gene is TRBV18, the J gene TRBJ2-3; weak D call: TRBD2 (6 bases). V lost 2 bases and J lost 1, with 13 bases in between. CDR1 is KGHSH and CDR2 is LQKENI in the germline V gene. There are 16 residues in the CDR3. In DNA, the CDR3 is TGTGCCAGCTCACCAGGAATAGCGGTGGGCACAGATACGCAGTATTTT. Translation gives CASSPGIAVGTDTQYF.

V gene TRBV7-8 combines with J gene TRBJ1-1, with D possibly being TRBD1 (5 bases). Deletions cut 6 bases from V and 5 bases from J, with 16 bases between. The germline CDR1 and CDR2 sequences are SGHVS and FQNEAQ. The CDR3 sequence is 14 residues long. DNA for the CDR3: TGTGCCAGCAGTCGGAAAGGGGTGCAGACTGAAGCTTTCTTT. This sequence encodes CASSRKGVQTEAFF.

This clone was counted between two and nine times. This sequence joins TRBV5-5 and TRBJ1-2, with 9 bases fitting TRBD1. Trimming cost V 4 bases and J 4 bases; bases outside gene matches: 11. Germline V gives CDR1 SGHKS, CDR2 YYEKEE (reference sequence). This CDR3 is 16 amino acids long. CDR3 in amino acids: CASSLTWDRAGYGYTF. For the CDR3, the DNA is TGTGCCAGCAGCCTAACCTGGGACAGGGCGGGCTATGGCTACACCTTC.

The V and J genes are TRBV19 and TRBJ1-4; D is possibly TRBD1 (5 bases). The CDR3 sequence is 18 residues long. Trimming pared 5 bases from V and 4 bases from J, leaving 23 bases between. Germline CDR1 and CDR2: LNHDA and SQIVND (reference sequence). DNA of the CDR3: TGTGCCAGTAGTCCCAACCCCAATCTGGGGCCCGATAATGAAAAACTGTTTTTT. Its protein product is CASSPNPNLGPDNEKLFF. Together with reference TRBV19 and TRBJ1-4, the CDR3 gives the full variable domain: DGGITQSPKYLFRKEGQNVTLSCEQNLNHDAMYWYRQDPGQGLRLIYYSQIVNDFQKGDIAEGYSVSREKKESFPLTVTSAQKNPTAFYLCASSPNPNLGPDNEKLFFGSGTQLSVL.

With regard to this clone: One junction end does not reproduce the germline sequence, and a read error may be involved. The CDR3 DNA follows: TGCAGCGTGGAAGTAGGCACAGATACGCAGTATTTT. Its protein product is CSVEVGTDTQYF. The rearrangement links TRBV29-1 to TRBJ2-3; no firm D call. CDR1 SQVTM and CDR2 ANQGSEA come from the germline V gene. The CDR3 is made up of 12 amino acids.

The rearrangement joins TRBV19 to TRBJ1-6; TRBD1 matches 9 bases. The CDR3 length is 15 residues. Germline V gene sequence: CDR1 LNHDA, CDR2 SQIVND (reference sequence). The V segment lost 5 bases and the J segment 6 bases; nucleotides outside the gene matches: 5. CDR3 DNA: TGTGCCAGTAGTCCGGGACAGGGTGGTAATTCACCCCTCCACTTT. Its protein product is CASSPGQGGNSPLHF.

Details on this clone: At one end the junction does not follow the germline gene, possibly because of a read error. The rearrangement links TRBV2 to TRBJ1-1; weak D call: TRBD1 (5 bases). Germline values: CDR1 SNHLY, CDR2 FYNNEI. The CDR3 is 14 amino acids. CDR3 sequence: CASKGRGLNTETFF. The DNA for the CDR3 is TGTGCCAGCAAGGGTAGGGGCCTGAACACTGAAACTTTCTTT. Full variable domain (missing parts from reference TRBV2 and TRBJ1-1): EPEVTQTPSHQVTQMGQEVILRCVPISNHLYFYWYRQILGQKVEFLVSFYNNEISEKSEIFDDQFSVERPDGSNFTLKIRSTKLEDSAMYFCASKGRGLNTETFFGQGTRLTVV.

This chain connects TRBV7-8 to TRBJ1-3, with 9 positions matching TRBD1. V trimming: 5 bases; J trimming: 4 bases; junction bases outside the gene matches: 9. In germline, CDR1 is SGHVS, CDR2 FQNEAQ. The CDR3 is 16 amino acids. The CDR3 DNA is TGTGCCAGCAGCCCAATGACAGGGGGGTTGGGAAACACCATATATTTT. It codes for CASSPMTGGLGNTIYF.

CDR3 loop: CASSLGSGNQPQHF. CDR3 in DNA: TGTGCCAGCAGCTTAGGGTCAGGCAATCAGCCCCAGCATTTT. The chain has TRBV7-2 and TRBJ1-5, with D hard to call. The germline V gene has CDR1 SGHTA and CDR2 FQGNSA. The CDR3 consists of 14 residues. Trimming pared 1 base from V and 2 bases from J, leaving 6 bases between. Variable domain in full (rest from reference TRBV7-2 and TRBJ1-5): GAGVSQSPSNKVTEKGKDVELRCDPISGHTALYWYRQSLGQGLEFLIYFQGNSAPDKSGLPSDRFSAERTGGSVSTLTIQRTQQEDSAVYLCASSLGSGNQPQHFGDGTRLSIL.

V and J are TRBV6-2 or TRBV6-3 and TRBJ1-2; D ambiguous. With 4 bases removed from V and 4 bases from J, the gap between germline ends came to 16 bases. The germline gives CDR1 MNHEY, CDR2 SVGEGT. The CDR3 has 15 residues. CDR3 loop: CASSSASPTAYGYTF. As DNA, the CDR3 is TGTGCCAGCAGTTCTGCCTCCCCGACTGCCTATGGCTACACCTTC.

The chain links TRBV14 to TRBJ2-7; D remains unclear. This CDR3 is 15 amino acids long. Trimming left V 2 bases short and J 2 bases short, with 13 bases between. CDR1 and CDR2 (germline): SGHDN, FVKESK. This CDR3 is CASSQSPGSAYEQYF. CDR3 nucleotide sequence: TGTGCCAGCAGCCAAAGCCCAGGTTCGGCCTACGAGCAGTACTTC.

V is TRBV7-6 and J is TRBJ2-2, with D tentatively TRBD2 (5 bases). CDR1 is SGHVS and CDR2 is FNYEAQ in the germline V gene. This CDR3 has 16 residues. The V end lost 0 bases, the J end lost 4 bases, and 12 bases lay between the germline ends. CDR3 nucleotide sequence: TGTGCCAGCAGCTTAGCGGCACCCGGGGTCACCGGGGAGCTGTTTTTT. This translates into CASSLAAPGVTGELFF.

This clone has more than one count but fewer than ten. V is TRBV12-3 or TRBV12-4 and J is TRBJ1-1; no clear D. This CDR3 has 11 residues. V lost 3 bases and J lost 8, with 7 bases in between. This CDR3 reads CASSFSREAFF. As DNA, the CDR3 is TGTGCCAGCAGTTTTAGCCGGGAAGCTTTCTTT.

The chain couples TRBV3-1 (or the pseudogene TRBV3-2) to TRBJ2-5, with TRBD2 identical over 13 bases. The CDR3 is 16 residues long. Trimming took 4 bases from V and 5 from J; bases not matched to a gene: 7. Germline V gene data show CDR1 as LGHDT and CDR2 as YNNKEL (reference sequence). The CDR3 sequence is CASSLRTSGSGETQYF. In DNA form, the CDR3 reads TGTGCCAGCAGCCTCAGGACTAGCGGGAGTGGGGAGACCCAGTACTTC.

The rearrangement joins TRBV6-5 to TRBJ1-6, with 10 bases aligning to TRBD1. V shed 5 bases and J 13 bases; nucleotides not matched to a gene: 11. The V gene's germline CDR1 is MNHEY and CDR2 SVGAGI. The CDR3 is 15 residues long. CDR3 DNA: TGTGCCAGCAGTCCCCTGACAGGGGGCGGGGGGCCCCTCCACTTT. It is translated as CASSPLTGGGGPLHF.